These T cell receptor beta chains were read from a single sample in a study of shared clonotypes between healthy human individuals. Here immunoSEQ multiplex PCR was the method, and the copy in TCRdb shows in-frame clones only, minus some. The sample lists around 2,100,000 clones, 85% to 95% occurring once. Sequenced: naive CD8+ T cells sorted from blood. These receptors originate from a man between 18 and 29 years old in good health. CDR3s include the opening cysteine and the closing phenylalanine or tryptophan. A D gene is named only where the DNA matches it firmly. Part of the rows lack a size; the others show once, few, many or a class for expanded clones.

v_call	clone_size	j_call	cdr3_length	d_call	cdr3_nt	cdr3_aa
TRBV4-1	NA	TRBJ1-1	15	NA	TGCGCCAGCAGCCAAGATGAAGGGGCTGTCTCTGAAGCTTTCTTT	CASSQDEGAVSEAFF
TRBV6-1	NA	TRBJ2-7	14	NA	TGTGCCAGCAGTGATTTGAGGACCACCTACGAGCAGTACTTC	CASSDLRTTYEQYF
TRBV4-1	NA	TRBJ2-4	14	NA	TGCGCCAGCAGCCAGGAAGAGGGGTCGGACATTCAGTACTTC	CASSQEEGSDIQYF
TRBV11-2	once	TRBJ1-4	14	TRBD1	TGTGCCAGCAGCCCCGACAGGGACAGTGAAAAACTGTTTTTT	CASSPDRDSEKLFF
TRBV7-6	NA	TRBJ2-3	14	NA	TGTGCCAGCAGCTTAAACGGGGGAGGAGATACGCAGTATTTT	CASSLNGGGDTQYF
TRBV7-9	NA	TRBJ1-4	17	NA	TGTGCCAGCAGCCTTCTGGGCGGGGGCATCGATAATGAAAAACTGTTTTTT	CASSLLGGGIDNEKLFF
TRBV27	NA	TRBJ2-2	16	TRBD1	TGTGCCAGCGGGGGGCTGACCACAGGGGGTGTCGGGGAGCTGTTTTTT	CASGGLTTGGVGELFF
TRBV5-1	NA	TRBJ2-7	12	NA	TGCGCCAGCAGCTTGGAGGGAAATGAGCAGTACTTC	CASSLEGNEQYF
TRBV5-1	NA	TRBJ1-1	15	NA	TGCGCCAGCAGCCGGGGGGTACAGGAACACACTGAAGCTTTCTTT	CASSRGVQEHTEAFF
TRBV19	NA	TRBJ1-5	15	NA	TGTGCCAGTAGTATACAGGGTGAGGGCAATCAGCCCCAGCATTTT	CASSIQGEGNQPQHF
TRBV5-1	NA	TRBJ2-3	15	NA	TGCGCCAGCCGGCCTCAGCGAGCCCCCACAGATACGCAGTATTTT	CASRPQRAPTDTQYF
TRBV6-4	NA	TRBJ1-6	13	NA	TGTGCCAGCAGTGAGGGGATCAATTCACCCCTCCACTTT	CASSEGINSPLHF
TRBV5-6	NA	TRBJ2-2	14	NA	TGTGCCAGCAGCTTCACCACCAACACCGGGGAGCTGTTTTTT	CASSFTTNTGELFF
TRBV5-4	NA	TRBJ1-2	14	NA	TGTGCCAGCAGCTTGATTGGAGGGTCCAATGGCTACACCTTC	CASSLIGGSNGYTF
TRBV23-1	NA	TRBJ2-7	15	TRBD1	TGCGCCAGCAGTCAGATCGGACAGGGGGCGGACGAGCAGTACTTC	CASSQIGQGADEQYF
TRBV4-1	NA	TRBJ2-5	18	TRBD2	TGCGCCAGCAGCCAAGAAGGGCTAGCGGGGGCCCACCAAGAGACCCAGTACTTC	CASSQEGLAGAHQETQYF
TRBV11-2	NA	TRBJ2-7	12	NA	TGTGCCAGCAGCGAGATTATCTACGAGCAGTACTTC	CASSEIIYEQYF
TRBV5-4	NA	TRBJ2-3	15	TRBD2	TGTGCCAGCAGCTTGGCGGGGGGGGCTACAGATACGCAGTATTTT	CASSLAGGATDTQYF
TRBV2	NA	TRBJ2-7	14	NA	TGTGCCAGCAGTGAGCTCAACGATTCCTACGAGCAGTACTTC	CASSELNDSYEQYF
TRBV27	NA	TRBJ2-7	14	NA	TGTGCCAGCAGTATGCGCGGTAGCTCCTACGAGCAGTACTTC	CASSMRGSSYEQYF
TRBV10-3	NA	TRBJ2-2	12	NA	TGTGCCATCATAGACGGGGCCGGGGAGCTGTTTTTT	CAIIDGAGELFF
TRBV1	NA	TRBJ2-1	15	NA	TGCACCAGCAGCCCTCCGGGACAGGGTATGAATGAGCAGTTCTTC	CTSSPPGQGMNEQFF
TRBV6-5	once	TRBJ1-6	14	NA	TGTGCCAGCAGTGAACTAGGGTTCGTTTGGCCCCTCCACTTT	CASSELGFVWPLHF
TRBV7-9	NA	TRBJ2-6	15	NA	TGTGCCAGCAGCCGTCCAGGGTCCGGGGCCAACGTCCTGACTTTC	CASSRPGSGANVLTF
TRBV6-1	NA	TRBJ2-7	16	TRBD1	TGTGCCAGCAGTGAAGCGCAGGGGGCTATCTCCTACGAGCAGTACTTC	CASSEAQGAISYEQYF
TRBV30	NA	TRBJ1-6	14	TRBD1	TGTGCCTGGCAGGGGGATTCCTATAATTCACCCCTCCACTTT	CAWQGDSYNSPLHF
TRBV7-8	NA	TRBJ2-7	17	TRBD1	TGTGCCAGCAGCTTAGGGAGAGACAGGGTCACCAGCTACGAGCAGTACTTC	CASSLGRDRVTSYEQYF
TRBV5-6	NA	TRBJ1-5	13	NA	TGTGCCAGCAGTATCACACCGAATCAGCCCCAGCATTTT	CASSITPNQPQHF
TRBV28	NA	TRBJ2-3	18	TRBD2	TGTGCCAGCAGTTCCCCGCGGGAGAGTAGCGGGGGCACAGATACGCAGTATTTT	CASSSPRESSGGTDTQYF
TRBV4-1	once	TRBJ2-2	15	TRBD1	TGCGCCAGCAGCCGGACAGGGGGGTACACCGGGGAGCTGTTTTTT	CASSRTGGYTGELFF
TRBV15	NA	TRBJ2-1	14	TRBD2	TGTGCCACCAGCAGAGAACTAGCGGGAGTGCAGCAGTTCTTC	CATSRELAGVQQFF
TRBV11-2	NA	TRBJ2-3	12	NA	TGTGCCAGCAGCTTAGGGAGAGATACGCAGTATTTT	CASSLGRDTQYF
TRBV11-2	NA	TRBJ2-7	16	NA	TGTGCCAGCAGCTTAGATCTGAGTAGCGGCTCCTACGAGCAGTACTTC	CASSLDLSSGSYEQYF
TRBV6-1	NA	TRBJ1-5	13	NA	TGTGCCAGCAGTGACTGGCTAAATCAGCCCCAGCATTTT	CASSDWLNQPQHF
TRBV27	NA	TRBJ2-5	14	NA	TGTGCCAGCAGTTTATCGGAAGGATACGAGACCCAGTACTTC	CASSLSEGYETQYF
TRBV4-3	NA	TRBJ2-3	15	NA	TGCGCCAGCAGCCAAGTAGCATATTACACAGATACGCAGTATTTT	CASSQVAYYTDTQYF
TRBV5-4	once	TRBJ2-2	18	TRBD2	TGTGCCAGCAGCTTGGCCGGCGGGAGCGGGAGGGCCGCCGGGGAGCTGTTTTTT	CASSLAGGSGRAAGELFF
TRBV4-1	NA	TRBJ1-5	14	NA	TGCGCCAGCAGCCTTATCGGGGGCAATCAGCCCCAGCATTTT	CASSLIGGNQPQHF
TRBV7-9	NA	TRBJ2-2	15	TRBD1	TGTGCCAGCAGCGCGTGGACAGGGGGAACCGGGGAGCTGTTTTTT	CASSAWTGGTGELFF
TRBV7-2	NA	TRBJ1-1	15	NA	TGTGCCAGCAGTGAAATAACGGGACCGATCACTGAAGCTTTCTTT	CASSEITGPITEAFF
TRBV4-1	NA	TRBJ2-7	13	NA	TGCGCCAGCAGCCAGGTTATAGGCTACGAGCAGTACTTC	CASSQVIGYEQYF
TRBV29-1	NA	TRBJ1-2	11	NA	TGCAGCGTTGGAAGCGACTATGGCTACACCTTC	CSVGSDYGYTF
TRBV7-9	once	TRBJ2-1	14	NA	TGTGCCAGCAGCTTAGTGGGCGGGACCAATGAGCAGTTCTTC	CASSLVGGTNEQFF
TRBV6-4	NA	TRBJ1-2	12	NA	TGTGCCAGCAGTGACCCCTACGCTGGCTACACCTTC	CASSDPYAGYTF
TRBV14	NA	TRBJ2-7	16	TRBD2	TGTGCCAGCAGCCCTGGGACTAGCGGGAGAGGTTACGAGCAGTACTTC	CASSPGTSGRGYEQYF
TRBV6-5	NA	TRBJ1-1	14	TRBD1	TGTGCCAGCAGTTACGGAGGGGGCAACACTGAAGCTTTCTTT	CASSYGGGNTEAFF
TRBV7-2	NA	TRBJ2-3	15	TRBD2	TGTGCCAGCAGCGGAGCGGGGGGCAGCACAGATACGCAGTATTTT	CASSGAGGSTDTQYF
TRBV27	once	TRBJ2-5	15	TRBD2	TGTGCCAGCAGCCCGGGACTAGCGAACCAAGAGACCCAGTACTTC	CASSPGLANQETQYF
TRBV29-1	NA	TRBJ2-3	11	NA	TGCAGCGCACTAGATCCAGATACGCAGTATTTT	CSALDPDTQYF
TRBV6-5	NA	TRBJ1-2	12	TRBD1	TGTGCCAGCACCGGGACAGGGGATGGCTACACCTTC	CASTGTGDGYTF
TRBV7-9	NA	TRBJ1-1	12	NA	TGTGCCAGCAGCTACCCCTACACTGAAGCTTTCTTT	CASSYPYTEAFF
TRBV5-1	NA	TRBJ2-2	16	TRBD2	TGCGCCAGCAGCGCCGGACTAGCGGGAGGGCCCGGGGAGCTGTTTTTT	CASSAGLAGGPGELFF
TRBV7-4	NA	TRBJ1-1	16	NA	TGTGCCAGCAGCTTAAGGGACACGCGCTGGGGCACTGAAGCTTTCTTT	CASSLRDTRWGTEAFF
TRBV29-1	NA	TRBJ2-7	14	NA	TGCAGCGTTGAGTTGGCCCGAACCTCCTACGAGCAGTACTTC	CSVELARTSYEQYF
TRBV7-3	NA	TRBJ2-5	11	NA	TGTGCCGTTAGGGCACAAGAGACCCAGTACTTC	CAVRAQETQYF
TRBV9	NA	TRBJ2-7	15	NA	TGTGCCAGCAGCGTAGGTTTCGGCGCGAGCTACGAGCAGTACTTC	CASSVGFGASYEQYF
TRBV4-3	NA	TRBJ2-1	16	TRBD2	TGCGCCAGCAGCCAAGGACTAGCGGGAGTCGTTAATGAGCAGTTCTTC	CASSQGLAGVVNEQFF
TRBV5-6	NA	TRBJ1-2	13	TRBD1	TGTGCCAGCAGCTCGGACAGGGGGTATGGCTACACCTTC	CASSSDRGYGYTF
TRBV15	NA	TRBJ2-7	13	NA	TGTGCCACCAGCCACCCCATCCGTAGCGAGCAGTACTTC	CATSHPIRSEQYF